What follows describes a single T cell receptor beta chain. Its antigen is still unknown. Assay: immunoSEQ multiplex PCR; the TCRdb copy retains only in-frame clones and omits some. This table holds approximately 2,200,000 clones, roughly 91% found once. The CDR3 extends over 16 amino acids. CDR1 and CDR2 from the germline V gene are MNHEY and SMNVEV (reference sequence). V dropped 3 bases and J dropped 7 bases, with 22 bases sitting between them. This sample is part of a study of shared clonotypes between healthy human individuals. Overall study: CD8 memory received one plate per donor, CD8 naive two, CD4 memory three and CD4 naive three. Study-wide results and limits: Clonotypes shared by all four sorted-subset donors had higher generation probabilities than non-shared clonotypes. Limited genetic and exposure-history diversity came from having few donors. Only blood underwent sampling, and tissue repertoires likely differ.

Terminally differentiated effector memory CD45RA+ cells were excluded from the naive CD8 cells, which were CD45RO-negative and positively selected for CCR7. The chain recombines TRBV27 with TRBJ2-7, with D unclear. The sequenced material came from naive CD8+ T cells from PBMCs. This sequence was found in a man younger than 35 in good health. Some clones in this sample may be carry-over from other donors' samples. CDR3 nucleotides: TGTGCCAGCAGTTTTGGTTCGGGTGAAAGGGTATGGGAGCAGTACTTC. Protein sequence: CASSFGSGERVWEQYF.